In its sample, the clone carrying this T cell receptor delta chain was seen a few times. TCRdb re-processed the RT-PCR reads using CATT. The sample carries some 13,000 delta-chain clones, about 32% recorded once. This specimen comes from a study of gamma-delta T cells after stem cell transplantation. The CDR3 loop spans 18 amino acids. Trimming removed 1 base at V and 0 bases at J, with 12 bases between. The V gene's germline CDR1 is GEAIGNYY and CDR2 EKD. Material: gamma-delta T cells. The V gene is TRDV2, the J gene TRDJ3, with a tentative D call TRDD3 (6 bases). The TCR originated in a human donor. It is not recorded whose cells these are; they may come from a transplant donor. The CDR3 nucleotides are TGTGCCTGTGACACGGCTGGGGTTAGCTCCTGGGACACCCGACAGATGTTTTTC. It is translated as CACDTAGVSSWDTRQMFF.